This T cell receptor (beta chain) was sequenced for a study of blood T cells in healthy people across ages. It was with a sample-barcoded 5' primer and a J-beta primer mix that a second PCR of roughly 7 to 12 cycles was run. TCRdb re-called the 5' RACE reads through MiXCR, storing one row per CDR3 protein. The data show under 2 million distinct CDR3 sequences, 30% to 35% seen once. This CDR3 comprises 13 residues. From germline, CDR1 is SGHKS and CDR2 YYEKEE (reference sequence). With 6 bases clipped from V and 6 bases from J, the junction kept 6 bases outside the gene matches. Investigators took roughly 9.5 milliliters of peripheral blood from every donor. Total RNA, at least 5.5 micrograms per sample, was extracted from PBMCs. Notes on the study in general: Roughly linearly, TCR beta diversity per million T cells fell as age increased. Among long-lived donors, naive CD4+ cells were more numerous and diversity higher than in aged donors.

Details on this clonotype: Its antigen is not known.

This TCR derives from a woman aged 30 to 39 in good health. V usage is TRBV5-5 and J usage is TRBJ1-5, with 7 nucleotides matching TRBD1. Material: blood. CDR3 DNA sequence: TGTGCCAGCACCTCAACAGGGGCTCAGCCCCAGCATTTT. Amino acids: CASTSTGAQPQHF.